The 18 T cell receptor beta chains listed next were all sequenced from one sample in a study of T-cell memory formation after mild COVID-19. One entry per CDR3 protein, called by TCRdb with MiXCR from the 5' RACE reads. Among hundreds of thousands of distinct CDR3 sequences, 20% to 25% were seen once, and the ten largest hold roughly 8.7%. Sequencing used PBMCs or a T cell subset sorted from them (not recorded which). These receptors all come from an adult woman who had mild COVID-19 (a few samples of this study predate the infection). Cell type and time point are not known.

V and J are TRBV12-5 and TRBJ1-1; weak D call: TRBD1 (5 bases). The CDR3 contains 15 residues. The V gene's germline CDR1 is LGHNT and CDR2 FRNRAP. V lost 0 bases to trimming and J lost 1 base, with 9 bases between them. DNA of the CDR3: TGTGCTAGTGGTTTGGTACTGGACAAGAACACTGAAGCTTTCTTT. Amino acid sequence: CASGLVLDKNTEAFF.

This clonotype was detected a few times. The chain employs TRBV6-2 or TRBV6-3 and TRBJ2-7; TRBD2 aligns across 14 bases. There are 15 residues in the CDR3. The germline gives CDR1 MNHEY, CDR2 SVGEGT. J was trimmed by 6 bases and V by 5 bases; bases with no gene match: 6. CDR3 sequence (DNA): TGTGCCAGCAGTATCCAAGGACTAGCGGGAGGCGAGCAGTACTTC. Translating it yields CASSIQGLAGGEQYF.

The chain is built from TRBV24-1 and TRBJ1-1, with 7 bases aligning to TRBD1. Germline lookup yields CDR1 KGHDR and CDR2 SFDVKD. Trimming removed 5 bases from V and 3 bases from J; junction bases left unmatched: 2. The CDR3 loop spans 13 amino acids. CDR3 nucleotides: TGTGCCACCAGTGGGACAGGCCACACTGAAGCTTTCTTT. Translation: CATSGTGHTEAFF.

The chain employs TRBV7-9 and TRBJ2-1, with TRBD1 matching over 7 bases. The CDR3 sequence is 15 residues long. Germline V gene sequence: CDR1 SEHNR, CDR2 FQNEAQ (reference sequence). Unmatched junction bases numbered 8, after V lost 5 bases and J lost 4 bases. CDR3 in amino acids: CASSTPRTGYNEQFF. The CDR3 bases are TGTGCCAGCAGCACCCCCCGGACAGGATACAATGAGCAGTTCTTC.

The chain combines TRBV6-2 or TRBV6-3 with TRBJ1-2; 9 bases are shared with TRBD1. The CDR3 totals 17 residues. CDR1 and CDR2 (germline): MNHEY, SVGEGT. The J segment lost 1 base and the V segment lost 4 bases, leaving 10 bases of the junction unmatched. The CDR3 region has the DNA TGTGCCAGCAGTTCCCCCCCGGACAGGGGCCTTAACTATGGCTACACCTTC. Amino acids: CASSSPPDRGLNYGYTF.

The rearrangement links TRBV19 to TRBJ2-7; TRBD2 matches 8 bases. Germline CDR1 LNHDA, CDR2 SQIVND (reference sequence). This CDR3 region has 14 residues. V was clipped by 9 bases and J by 0 bases; unmatched bases: 7. The CDR3 DNA reads TGTGCCAGCGCCACTAGCGGAAGCTCCTACGAGCAGTACTTC. Amino acids: CASATSGSSYEQYF.

This clonotype was detected a few times. The V call is TRBV5-1, the J call TRBJ1-2; weak D call: TRBD1 (5 bases). Germline V CDR1 and CDR2: SGHRS, YFSETQ. Deletions cut 6 bases from V and 8 bases from J, with 26 bases between. This CDR3 comprises 16 residues. The CDR3 sequence is CASNFQGVPYLGGYTF. The DNA for the CDR3 is TGCGCCAGCAACTTCCAGGGCGTTCCATACCTCGGCGGCTACACCTTC.

The gene calls are TRBV20-1 and TRBJ2-1, with D perhaps given as TRBD1 or TRBD2 (6 bases each). Germline CDR1 DFQATT, CDR2 SNEGSKA (reference sequence). V lost 5 bases to trimming and J lost 0 bases, with 17 bases between them. The CDR3 contains 16 residues. The DNA for the CDR3 is TGCAGTGCTTCCCCGAGGGGGGCGGACTCCTACAATGAGCAGTTCTTC. It codes for CSASPRGADSYNEQFF.

The chain combines TRBV5-1 with TRBJ1-2, with TRBD1 matching over 7 bases. CDR3 size: 15 residues. From germline, CDR1 is SGHRS and CDR2 YFSETQ. Trimming took 4 bases from V and 4 from J; bases not matched to a gene: 10. The CDR3: CASSAEQGIGYGYTF. In DNA, the CDR3 is TGCGCCAGCAGCGCAGAACAGGGGATAGGCTATGGCTACACCTTC.

Ten or more counts support this clonotype. The chain is built from TRBV5-1 and TRBJ2-7; D possibly corresponds to TRBD1 (6 bases). The CDR3 totals 13 residues. Germline V gives CDR1 SGHRS, CDR2 YFSETQ. Trimming removed 2 bases from V and 2 bases from J, with 8 bases in between. The CDR3 here is CASSLQGTYEQYF. The CDR3 nucleotides read TGCGCCAGCAGCTTACAGGGTACCTACGAGCAGTACTTC.

The chain carries TRBV6-5 and TRBJ2-1, with 7 bases aligning to TRBD2. The CDR3 loop spans 15 amino acids. Per germline, CDR1 MNHEY and CDR2 SVGAGI. V lost 6 bases to trimming and J lost 1 base; unmatched junction nucleotides: 6. CDR3 sequence: CASRTQGGSYNEQFF. CDR3 coding DNA: TGTGCCAGCAGAACCCAGGGAGGGTCCTACAATGAGCAGTTCTTC.

This clonotype was detected a few times. The chain uses TRBV27 and TRBJ2-1, with 11 bases that match TRBD2. The V segment lost 6 bases and the J segment 5 bases; nucleotides outside the gene matches: 9. Germline CDR1 MNHEY, CDR2 SMNVEV (reference sequence). The length of the CDR3 is 16 residues. CDR3: CASSPDSGRANNEQFF. The CDR3 DNA follows: TGTGCCAGCAGCCCTGATAGCGGGAGGGCAAACAATGAGCAGTTCTTC.

The rearrangement links TRBV24-1 to TRBJ1-1, with D tentatively TRBD1 (6 bases). The CDR3 extends over 13 amino acids. Germline CDR1 and CDR2: KGHDR and SFDVKD. The V end was cut by 6 bases, the J end by 5 bases, with 12 bases between. The CDR3 region has the DNA TGTGCCACCAGTCGGCAGGGGAGGACTGAAGCTTTCTTT. As protein: CATSRQGRTEAFF.

The chain combines TRBV12-3 or TRBV12-4 with TRBJ2-1; 13 positions agree with TRBD2. Losses at the gene ends were 4 bases for V and 2 bases for J; bases not matched to a gene: 5. This CDR3 is built from 17 residues. The CDR3 is CASSSGTSGVPYNEQFF. For the CDR3, the DNA is TGTGCCAGCAGTTCCGGGACTAGCGGGGTCCCCTACAATGAGCAGTTCTTC.

This clonotype was detected ten times or more. The J gene is TRBJ2-7, the V gene TRBV7-6, with D possibly matching TRBD2 (5 bases). This CDR3 contains 13 residues. Trimming cost V 8 bases and J 3 bases, with 14 bases left between them. Germline V gene lookup returns CDR1 SGHVS and CDR2 FNYEAQ. The CDR3 DNA reads as TGTGCCAGCTCACCACCAGGAGGCTACGAGCAGTACTTC. Translating it yields CASSPPGGYEQYF.

This clonotype was found a few times. V gene TRBV5-5 combines with J gene TRBJ1-1; D gene ambiguous. The germline V gene has CDR1 SGHKS and CDR2 YYEKEE (reference sequence). The CDR3 is 14 residues long. V was pared by 4 bases and J by 1 base, with 11 bases between. The CDR3 loop is CASSAGYRNTEAFF. The CDR3 DNA sequence: TGTGCCAGCAGCGCCGGGTATAGGAACACTGAAGCTTTCTTT.

This clonotype has a handful of counts. The V and J genes are TRBV7-2 and TRBJ2-3, with 12 bases identical to TRBD2. The germline V gene encodes CDR1 SGHTA and CDR2 FQGNSA. The CDR3 contains 20 residues. V was clipped by 5 bases and J by 1 base; unmatched bases: 16. This chain's CDR3 is CASSPRVLAGGVVGTDTQYF. DNA for the CDR3: TGTGCCAGCAGCCCTAGGGTCCTAGCGGGAGGGGTGGTGGGCACAGATACGCAGTATTTT.

The CDR3 loop is CASSLWESTGYTF. CDR3 nucleotides: TGTGCCAGCAGTTTATGGGAGTCCACTGGCTACACCTTC. The chain employs TRBV12-3 or TRBV12-4 and TRBJ1-2, with unresolved D. The V and J ends lost 2 bases and 7 bases respectively, with 11 bases between them. The CDR3 runs 13 residues.